The 24 T cell receptor beta chains below come from one sample, sequenced in a study of T-cell memory formation after mild COVID-19. TCRdb re-derived calls from the 5' RACE reads in MiXCR, one entry per CDR3 protein. Altogether around 450,000 distinct CDR3 sequences are present, less than 25% being singletons, with the ten largest covering roughly 8.9%. Sequencing used PBMCs or a T cell subset sorted from them (not recorded which). The receptors were gathered from an adult woman who had mild COVID-19 (a few samples of this study predate the infection). Cell type and time point are not known.

This clonotype has more than one count but fewer than ten. This sequence joins TRBV20-1 and TRBJ2-3; weak D call: TRBD2 (5 bases). CDR1 is DFQATT and CDR2 is SNEGSKA in the germline V gene (reference sequence). The V end was cut by 6 bases, the J end by 4 bases, with 17 bases between. The CDR3 length is 14 residues. In nucleotides, the CDR3 is TGCAGTGCACCCAGTGAGGGCGTCCCAGATACGCAGTATTTT. Translated: CSAPSEGVPDTQYF.

This clonotype turned up a few times. V usage is TRBV7-9 and J usage is TRBJ1-2; possibly TRBD1 for D (5 bases). Germline CDR1 reads SEHNR; CDR2 reads FQNEAQ (reference sequence). Between the trimmed V and J ends, which lost 2 bases and 3 bases, there was a span of 13 bases. CDR3 length: 15 amino acids. CDR3 sequence reads: CASSLRDFGDYGYTF. CDR3 DNA: TGTGCCAGCAGCTTAAGGGACTTCGGGGACTATGGCTACACCTTC.

This clonotype has more than one count but fewer than ten. The V and J genes are TRBV2 and TRBJ2-1; unclear D gene. The germline V and J ends were trimmed by 5 bases and 6 bases, with 11 bases remaining between them. There are 13 residues in the CDR3. CDR1 is SNHLY, CDR2 FYNNEI, per germline. As DNA, the CDR3 is TGTGCCAGCAGTCCTCGAGTAGGCAATGAGCAGTTCTTC. It translates to CASSPRVGNEQFF.

With regard to this clonotype: This likely comes from a read error, as the CDR3 has no conserved phenylalanine or tryptophan at its end. The J gene is TRBJ2-1, the V gene TRBV10-3, with 11 bases matching TRBD1. V dropped 4 bases and J dropped 8; count of bases not matched to a gene: 4. From germline, CDR1 is ENHRY and CDR2 SYGVKD. The CDR3 is made up of 14 amino acids. CDR3 protein: CAISAGQGGDEQFL. The CDR3 DNA is TGTGCCATCAGTGCGGGACAGGGGGGGGATGAGCAGTTCTTA.

This clonotype showed up just a few times. V gene TRBV7-2 combines with J gene TRBJ2-7, with a tentative D call TRBD2 (6 bases). Trimming left V 0 bases short and J 10 bases short, with 16 bases between. The CDR3 is 14 amino acids. CDR1 is SGHTA, CDR2 FQGNSA, per germline. CDR3 nucleotides: TGTGCCAGCAGCTTAGCGCATGGTAGCGGAAGACAGTACTTC. The encoded protein is CASSLAHGSGRQYF.

This clonotype was counted a few times. The J gene is TRBJ1-2, the V gene TRBV3-1, with D maybe TRBD1 (6 bases). Germline-derived CDR1 and CDR2 are LGHDT and YNNKEL (reference sequence). The CDR3 has 16 residues. V gave up 0 bases and J gave up 0 bases, with 11 bases separating them. CDR3 in amino acids: CASSQDVDRANYGYTF. The CDR3 nucleotides read TGTGCCAGCAGCCAAGATGTGGACAGAGCTAACTATGGCTACACCTTC.

This clonotype came up a few times. The J gene is TRBJ2-3, the V gene TRBV20-1; TRBD2 agrees at 9 bases. V was clipped by 4 bases and J by 2 bases; unmatched bases: 4. This CDR3 has 14 residues. In germline, CDR1 is DFQATT, CDR2 SNEGSKA (reference sequence). CDR3 sequence (DNA): TGCAGTGCTAAACTAGCGGGCAACACAGATACGCAGTATTTT. This encodes CSAKLAGNTDTQYF.

The chain is built from TRBV4-2 and TRBJ1-2, with D perhaps TRBD1 (5 bases). The CDR3 runs to 17 residues. The V gene's germline CDR1 is LGHNA and CDR2 YNFKEQ. V lost 3 bases, J lost 2 bases, and 19 bases lay in between. The CDR3 loop is CASSHPGDRPFNYGYTF. CDR3 nucleotide sequence: TGTGCCAGCAGCCACCCCGGGGACCGCCCCTTCAACTATGGCTACACCTTC.

The chain employs TRBV24-1 and TRBJ2-5; 11 bases match TRBD1. The V segment lost 4 bases and the J segment 5 bases; nucleotides outside the gene matches: 8. The CDR3 runs to 16 residues. Per germline, CDR1 KGHDR and CDR2 SFDVKD. CDR3 coding DNA: TGTGCCACCAGTGACGCCGGGACAGGGGGAGGGGAGACCCAGTACTTC. It is translated as CATSDAGTGGGETQYF.

The J gene is TRBJ2-7, the V gene TRBV11-1; D is ambiguous. The CDR3 length is 16 residues. The V and J ends lost 5 bases and 4 bases respectively, with 21 bases between them. Germline CDR1 SGHAT, CDR2 FQDESV (reference sequence). The CDR3 sequence is CASSPPLRGAQYEQYF. The DNA of the CDR3 is TGTGCCAGCAGCCCCCCCCTCCGAGGCGCCCAGTACGAGCAGTACTTC.

This clonotype was counted only a few times. The chain employs TRBV28 and TRBJ2-4, with TRBD2 identical over 11 bases. After removal of 3 bases from V and 0 bases from J, the junction contained 10 bases not matched to a gene. Germline CDR1 and CDR2: MDHEN and SYDVKM. The CDR3 runs 19 residues. The DNA for the CDR3 is TGTGCCAGCAGTTTTATCGTTCGGACTAGCGGGCGAGCCAAAAACATTCAGTACTTC. As protein: CASSFIVRTSGRAKNIQYF.

The V and J genes are TRBV18 and TRBJ2-1, with D uncertain. Trimming stripped 3 bases from V and 4 bases from J, with 13 bases between. Germline CDR1 KGHSH, CDR2 LQKENI. The CDR3 length is 15 residues. The CDR3 reads CASSPSWASYNEQFF. CDR3 coding DNA: TGTGCCAGCTCACCTTCGTGGGCCTCTTACAATGAGCAGTTCTTC.

The chain is built from TRBV24-1 and TRBJ2-3, with 9 bases identical to TRBD1. This CDR3 is 13 amino acids long. The J segment lost 6 bases and the V segment lost 7 bases, leaving 4 bases of the junction unmatched. Per germline, CDR1 KGHDR and CDR2 SFDVKD. DNA of the CDR3: TGTGCCACCAGCGGACAGGGGATCGATACGCAGTATTTT. Translation gives CATSGQGIDTQYF.

This clonotype was counted between two and nine times. CDR3 in DNA: TGTGCCAGCAGCTTAGACCACCTGGGCGGAAACACCATATATTTT. This sequence encodes CASSLDHLGGNTIYF. The chain employs TRBV7-9 and TRBJ1-3; the D is unclear. The CDR3 extends over 15 amino acids. Germline V gene sequence: CDR1 SEHNR, CDR2 FQNEAQ (reference sequence). Trimming removed 1 base from V and 4 bases from J, with 11 bases in between.

V and J are TRBV20-1 and TRBJ2-7; 7 nucleotides agree with TRBD1. J was trimmed by 1 base and V by 0 bases; bases with no gene match: 6. This CDR3 has 15 amino acids. Germline CDR1 and CDR2: DFQATT and SNEGSKA (reference sequence). The CDR3 region has the DNA TGCAGTGCTAGAGACCTGACAGGGTTATCCTACGAGCAGTACTTC. Translation: CSARDLTGLSYEQYF.

The chain employs TRBV29-1 and TRBJ2-7, with TRBD1 as a possible D gene (6 bases). Germline V lookup: CDR1 SQVTM, CDR2 ANQGSEA. This CDR3 spans 13 amino acids. V lost 2 bases, J lost 1 base, and 9 bases lay in between. The CDR3: CSVELQGSYEQYF. The CDR3 DNA sequence: TGCAGCGTTGAACTCCAGGGGTCCTACGAGCAGTACTTC.

The DNA of the CDR3 is TGTGCCAGCAGTGTGGTAGGGCTACAGCAAGAGACCCAGTACTTC. Translating it yields CASSVVGLQQETQYF. This sequence joins TRBV6-2 or TRBV6-3 and TRBJ2-5; D not certain. Looked up from germline, CDR1 is MNHEY and CDR2 is SVGEGT. Trimming removed 5 bases at V and 2 bases at J, with 15 bases between. This CDR3 spans 15 amino acids.

The V call is TRBV27, the J call TRBJ2-3; TRBD2 agrees at 9 bases. Germline V gives CDR1 MNHEY, CDR2 SMNVEV (reference sequence). The CDR3 is 16 amino acids. V gave up 2 bases and J gave up 2 bases; unmatched junction bases: 5. CDR3 amino acids: CASSLGAGGFTDTQYF. CDR3 sequence (DNA): TGTGCCAGCAGTTTAGGGGCGGGAGGGTTCACAGATACGCAGTATTTT.

This clonotype was seen repeatedly, ten times or more. The chain uses TRBV4-1 and TRBJ2-7; D could derive from TRBD1 or TRBD2 (5 bases each). Germline loops: CDR1 MGHRA, CDR2 YSYEKL. There are 14 residues in the CDR3. Trimming stripped 1 base from V and 1 base from J, with 8 bases between. In DNA, the CDR3 is TGCGCCAGCAGCCAAGGGGACGGGTCCTACGAGCAGTACTTC. Protein product: CASSQGDGSYEQYF.

V and J are TRBV5-1 and TRBJ1-1; D possibly corresponds to TRBD1 (5 bases). The germline V and J ends were trimmed by 4 bases and 2 bases, with 9 bases remaining between them. This CDR3 spans 13 amino acids. CDR1 is SGHRS, CDR2 YFSETQ, per germline. CDR3 loop: CASSGQVNTEAFF. CDR3 nucleotides: TGCGCCAGCAGCGGACAAGTAAACACTGAAGCTTTCTTT. The whole variable domain, filled in from reference TRBV5-1 and TRBJ1-1, reads KAGVTQTPRYLIKTRGQQVTLSCSPISGHRSVSWYQQTPGQGLQFLFEYFSETQRNKGNFPGRFSGRQFSNSRSEMNVSTLELGDSALYLCASSGQVNTEAFFGQGTRLTVV.

This chain uses TRBV6-5 with TRBJ2-1, with TRBD2 matching 7 bases. The CDR3 spans 16 residues. J lost 9 bases, V lost 6 bases, and 17 bases had no gene match. CDR1 and CDR2 from the germline V gene are MNHEY and SVGAGI. CDR3 DNA: TGTGCCAGCAGCGAACCGGGGGGTCGGGATGTAGGTGAGCAGTTCTTC. This sequence encodes CASSEPGGRDVGEQFF.

This clonotype showed up just a few times. The rearrangement uses TRBV5-5 and TRBJ1-6; maybe TRBD1 (5 bases). Germline assignment: CDR1 SGHKS and CDR2 YYEKEE (reference sequence). Trimming took off 0 bases at V and 8 bases at J, with 15 bases between the two ends. The CDR3 has 16 amino acids. CDR3 nucleotide sequence: TGTGCCAGCAGCTTGGCGGGGATGAGGGGATATTCACCCCTCCACTTT. This translates into CASSLAGMRGYSPLHF.

This clonotype was seen a handful of times. This chain connects TRBV6-5 to TRBJ1-1; D call uncertain. V lost 0 bases and J lost 0, with 11 bases in between. This CDR3 is built from 16 residues. The germline gives CDR1 MNHEY, CDR2 SVGAGI. The CDR3 sequence: CASSYSILTMNTEAFF. The DNA for the CDR3 is TGTGCCAGCAGTTACTCGATTTTAACGATGAACACTGAAGCTTTCTTT.

The chain recombines TRBV20-1 with TRBJ2-1; D remains ambiguous. Trimming pared 3 bases from V and 3 bases from J, leaving 6 bases between. Germline V gene sequence: CDR1 DFQATT, CDR2 SNEGSKA (reference sequence). This CDR3 is built from 12 residues. The CDR3 here is CSARSDYNEQFF. In DNA form, the CDR3 reads TGCAGTGCTAGGAGCGACTACAATGAGCAGTTCTTC.